This T cell receptor (beta chain) was sequenced during a study of Graves' ophthalmopathy and Graves' hyperthyroidism. Study-level background: Ophthalmopathy absent within 18 months of follow-up marked hyperthyroidism as stable. Study-level findings and limits: With about 71% sensitivity and more than 72% specificity, the model predicted ophthalmopathy progression. Among expanded thyroid clonotypes above 0.001 frequency, most also occurred in blood.

Details on this clonotype: Its antigen is not known.

Germline CDR1 DFQATT, CDR2 SNEGSKA (reference sequence). V lost 3 bases and J lost 3, with 11 bases in between. This CDR3 is 13 amino acids long. RNA served as the template for amplifying TCR beta CDR3 regions. An initial RT-PCR round employing HTBI primers preceded a second-round multiplex PCR. TCRdb re-called the multiplex PCR reads with MiXCR, one entry per CDR3 protein. The data show around 590,000 distinct CDR3 sequences, with approximately 37% seen just once and 3.5% to 5% held by the top ten. Excluded were patients with other autoimmune diseases, uncontrolled infections, pregnancy or lactation.

The chain has TRBV20-1 and TRBJ1-2; possible D gene TRBD1, 5 bases. This clonotype originated in an adult man with Graves' hyperthyroidism. Sequencing was carried out using peripheral blood or thyroid tissue (not recorded which). CDR3 sequence: CSARRGNDYGYTF. CDR3 coding DNA: TGCAGTGCTAGGCGGGGGAATGACTATGGCTACACCTTC.